The entry below describes one T cell receptor (beta chain). The sample originates from a study of blood T cell repertoires in COVID-19. The germline gives CDR1 MGHDK, CDR2 SYGVNS. V lost 7 bases and J 5 bases, leaving 14 bases between the germline ends. The CDR3 runs 13 residues. Original processing methods: Reference gene primer amplification gave nucleated cell count estimates. Assay used: immunoSEQ multiplex PCR; TCRdb lists only in-frame clones, some missing. V, J and clone size are taken as reported in that table, and D and trimming were inferred from the DNA itself. The table shows a few hundred thousand clones, with under 90% occurring only once.

The chain is built from TRBV25-1 and TRBJ2-5, with D perhaps TRBD1 (6 bases). Material for sequencing was peripheral blood. The sequence derives from a woman in her twenties or thirties with COVID-19, enrolled during active disease. CDR3 in amino acids: CASKRPGEETQYF. The CDR3 region has the DNA TGTGCCAGCAAACGTCCAGGGGAGGAGACCCAGTACTTC.